The next 8 T cell receptor beta chains were all read from a single sample in a study of T cells in Graves' hyperthyroidism and ophthalmopathy. TCR beta CDR3 region amplification was performed from RNA transcripts. HTBI primers were used for first-round RT-PCR of the TCR CDR3. TCRdb re-called the multiplex PCR reads through MiXCR, storing one row per CDR3 protein. The table lists approximately 560,000 distinct CDR3 sequences, 15% to 19% of them singletons. Sequencing was done on a sample of blood. The receptors come from a woman in her 30s with Graves' hyperthyroidism.

There are many counts of this clonotype. CDR3 residues: CSASTGWTTSYEQYF. The CDR3 coding sequence is TGCAGTGCGAGCACAGGGTGGACTACTTCCTACGAGCAGTACTTC. The chain is built from TRBV20-1 and TRBJ2-7, with D possibly being TRBD1 or TRBD2 (6 bases each). In germline, CDR1 is DFQATT, CDR2 SNEGSKA (reference sequence). The CDR3 loop spans 15 amino acids. Trimming removed 6 bases at V and 1 base at J, with 19 bases between.

The J gene is TRBJ1-2, the V gene TRBV13; TRBD1 matches 9 bases. With 1 base clipped from V and 5 bases from J, the junction kept 14 bases outside the gene matches. In germline, CDR1 is PRHDT, CDR2 FYEKMQ (reference sequence). The CDR3 is made up of 18 amino acids. In DNA, the CDR3 is TGTGCCAGCAGCTTAGATCGGGACAGGGTAGATTCCGAATATGGCTACACCTTC. Translating it yields CASSLDRDRVDSEYGYTF.

Relative to its sample, this clonotype is medium-sized. The chain employs TRBV7-2 and TRBJ2-1, with 13 positions matching TRBD2. Per germline, CDR1 SGHTA and CDR2 FQGNSA. This CDR3 region has 15 residues. The V gene end was trimmed by 5 bases and the J gene end by 7 bases; junction bases not matched to a gene: 5. The CDR3: CASSTGLAGRNEQFF. The CDR3, as DNA: TGTGCCAGCAGCACGGGACTAGCGGGAAGGAATGAGCAGTTCTTC.

This clonotype has more than one count but fewer than ten. The V gene is TRBV24-1, the J gene TRBJ2-7; D unclear. This CDR3 has 15 amino acids. Trimming pared 7 bases from V and 2 bases from J, leaving 17 bases between. Germline V CDR1 and CDR2: KGHDR, SFDVKD. For the CDR3, the DNA is TGTGCCACCAGACCCTGTAAGTTCCGACCCTACGAGCAGTACTTC. Encoded protein: CATRPCKFRPYEQYF.

Many counts were recorded for this clonotype. The chain combines TRBV27 with TRBJ2-7; possible D gene TRBD2, 6 bases. From germline, CDR1 is MNHEY and CDR2 SMNVEV (reference sequence). The CDR3 loop spans 16 amino acids. The V end was cut by 6 bases, the J end by 2 bases, with 20 bases between. Here the CDR3 reads CASSPQIAESAYEQYF. For the CDR3, the DNA is TGTGCCAGCAGCCCGCAAATAGCGGAATCCGCCTACGAGCAGTACTTC.

This chain's CDR3 is CASSWTGADLSNEQFF. The CDR3 coding sequence is TGTGCCAGCAGCTGGACAGGGGCCGATCTTTCAAATGAGCAGTTCTTC. The rearrangement joins TRBV5-5 to TRBJ2-1; TRBD1 matches 9 bases. Per germline, CDR1 SGHKS and CDR2 YYEKEE (reference sequence). Unmatched junction bases numbered 11, after V lost 3 bases and J lost 7 bases. The CDR3 spans 16 residues.

This clonotype turned up a few times. The chain has TRBV20-1 and TRBJ2-3, with 7 bases lining up with TRBD2. Germline CDR1 and CDR2: DFQATT and SNEGSKA (reference sequence). J lost 5 bases, V lost 4 bases, and 12 bases had no gene match. The CDR3 spans 15 residues. This CDR3 reads CSANSLRTRRDTQYF. The DNA for the CDR3 is TGCAGTGCTAATAGTTTGCGGACTAGAAGAGATACGCAGTATTTT.

This clonotype showed up just a few times. This chain joins TRBV5-6 and TRBJ2-1, with TRBD1 matching over 10 bases. The CDR3 is 14 amino acids. The V segment lost 5 bases and the J segment 9 bases; nucleotides outside the gene matches: 8. Germline V lookup: CDR1 SGHDT, CDR2 YYEEEE. CDR3 residues: CASRRRQGAGEQFF. CDR3 nucleotide sequence: TGTGCCAGCAGGCGGAGACAGGGGGCCGGTGAGCAGTTCTTC.